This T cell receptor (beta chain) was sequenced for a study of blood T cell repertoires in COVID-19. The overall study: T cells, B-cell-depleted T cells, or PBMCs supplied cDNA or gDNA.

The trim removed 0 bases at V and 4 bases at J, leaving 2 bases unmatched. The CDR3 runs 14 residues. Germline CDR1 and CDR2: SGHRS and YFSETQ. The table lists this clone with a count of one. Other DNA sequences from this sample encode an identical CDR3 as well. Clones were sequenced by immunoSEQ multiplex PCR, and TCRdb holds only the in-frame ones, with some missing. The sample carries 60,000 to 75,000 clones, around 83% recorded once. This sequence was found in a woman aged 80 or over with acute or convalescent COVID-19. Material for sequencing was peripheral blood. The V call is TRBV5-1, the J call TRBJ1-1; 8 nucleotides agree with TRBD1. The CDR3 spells CASSLGQGATEAFF. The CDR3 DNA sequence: TGCGCCAGCAGCTTGGGGCAGGGGGCCACTGAAGCTTTCTTT.